The next 26 T cell receptor beta chains were all read from a single sample in a study of siplizumab effects on memory and regulatory T cells. The data were produced by immunoSEQ multiplex PCR, yet TCRdb's version contains in-frame clones alone and is incomplete. The sample shows about 72,000 clones, roughly nine tenths of them seen only once. Sequencing was done on a sample of CD8+ T cells sorted from blood. The source of these receptors is a human donor in good health.

As DNA, the CDR3 is TGTGCCAGCAGCAAAAACCTCCGGGGGGCTACTGAAGCTTTCTTT. Residues: CASSKNLRGATEAFF. J is TRBJ1-1 and V is TRBV7-9, with D perhaps TRBD1 (6 bases). The germline V and J ends were trimmed by 5 bases and 5 bases, with 18 bases remaining between them. The CDR3 loop spans 15 amino acids. CDR1 SEHNR and CDR2 FQNEAQ come from the germline V gene (reference sequence).

V and J are TRBV19 and TRBJ2-3, with 12 bases that match TRBD2. The CDR3 length is 16 residues. V lost 6 bases, J lost 2 bases, and 6 bases stayed unmatched. Germline V gene sequence: CDR1 LNHDA, CDR2 SQIVND (reference sequence). For the CDR3, the DNA is TGTGCCAGTAGCCCACTAGCGGGGGGATACACAGATACGCAGTATTTT. As protein: CASSPLAGGYTDTQYF. Full variable domain (missing parts from reference TRBV19 and TRBJ2-3): DGGITQSPKYLFRKEGQNVTLSCEQNLNHDAMYWYRQDPGQGLRLIYYSQIVNDFQKGDIAEGYSVSREKKESFPLTVTSAQKNPTAFYLCASSPLAGGYTDTQYFGPGTRLTVL.

The J gene is TRBJ2-5, the V gene TRBV28; perhaps D is TRBD1 or TRBD2 (6 bases each). The CDR3 totals 17 residues. The V gene lost 2 bases and the J gene lost 3 bases, with 19 bases spanning the gap. Looked up from germline, CDR1 is MDHEN and CDR2 is SYDVKM. CDR3 sequence (DNA): TGTGCCAGCAGTTTAGAGTTATTGGGCGGGGACAAAGAGACCCAGTACTTC. This sequence encodes CASSLELLGGDKETQYF.

This chain connects TRBV5-1 to TRBJ1-5, with 7 bases lining up with TRBD1. With V trimmed by 1 base and J by 5 bases, 0 bases remained unmatched. CDR1 SGHRS and CDR2 YFSETQ come from the germline V gene. The CDR3 spans 13 residues. CDR3 nucleotide sequence: TGCGCCAGCAGCTTGACAGGGGATCAGCCCCAGCATTTT. Translating it yields CASSLTGDQPQHF.

The V call is TRBV5-4, the J call TRBJ1-1, with D hard to call. Germline V gene data show CDR1 as SGHNT and CDR2 as YYREEE (reference sequence). The CDR3 spans 13 residues. Trimming removed 0 bases from V and 3 bases from J, with 6 bases in between. CDR3: CASSLGEYTEAFF. The CDR3 DNA reads as TGTGCCAGCAGCTTGGGTGAGTACACTGAAGCTTTCTTT.

The chain links TRBV14 to TRBJ1-1; D unresolved. The germline V gene encodes CDR1 SGHDN and CDR2 FVKESK. The CDR3 runs 14 residues. V gave up 3 bases and J gave up 0 bases, with 8 bases separating them. The CDR3 DNA sequence: TGTGCCAGCAGCCATGCACTTCTGAACACTGAAGCTTTCTTT. It yields the protein CASSHALLNTEAFF.

This chain uses TRBV21-1 with TRBJ2-4; TRBD2, the table's D call, was not compared with the DNA. TRBV21-1 is deemed a pseudogene. CDR3 length: 15 residues. CDR3 in DNA: TGTGCCAGCAATCAAGAAGGACTAGCCAAAAACATTCAGTACTTC. Translating it yields CASNQEGLAKNIQYF.

The chain has TRBV5-6 and TRBJ1-1, with D maybe TRBD1 (6 bases). Trimming removed 1 base at V and 1 base at J, with 11 bases between. The germline gives CDR1 SGHDT, CDR2 YYEEEE. The CDR3 contains 15 residues. CDR3 bases: TGTGCCAGCAGCTTGAGGGGGGAAGGGAACACTGAAGCTTTCTTT. It yields the protein CASSLRGEGNTEAFF.

The V and J genes are TRBV7-9 and TRBJ2-1; D unclear. CDR3 length equals 15 residues. The V gene's germline CDR1 is SEHNR and CDR2 FQNEAQ (reference sequence). Trimming took 2 bases from V and 2 from J, leaving 10 bases between them. The CDR3: CASSLSSGAYNEQFF. The CDR3 DNA reads as TGTGCCAGCAGCTTATCGTCCGGCGCCTACAATGAGCAGTTCTTC.

This clone was counted a single time. This rearrangement joins TRBV25-1 to TRBJ2-3; TRBD2 aligns across 11 bases. CDR3 length equals 14 residues. V shed 4 bases and J 3 bases; nucleotides not matched to a gene: 0. The germline gives CDR1 MGHDK, CDR2 SYGVNS. CDR3 DNA: TGTGCCAGCAGTGGACTAGCGGGAACAGATACGCAGTATTTT. As protein: CASSGLAGTDTQYF.

This clone has just one count. CDR3 residues: CASSFNGPYEQYF. As DNA, the CDR3 is TGTGCCAGCAGTTTTAATGGCCCCTACGAGCAGTACTTC. The gene calls are TRBV27 and TRBJ2-7; unclear D gene. Germline loops: CDR1 MNHEY, CDR2 SMNVEV (reference sequence). The V and J ends lost 3 bases and 2 bases respectively, with 8 bases between them. The CDR3 covers 13 residues.

J is TRBJ1-5 and V is TRBV6-1; 9 bases are shared with TRBD1. The germline V gene has CDR1 MNHNS and CDR2 SASEGT. The CDR3 sequence is 17 residues long. With 4 bases clipped from V and 0 bases from J, the junction kept 7 bases outside the gene matches. The CDR3 spells CASSATGGPYSNQPQHF. CDR3 bases: TGTGCCAGCAGTGCAACAGGGGGCCCTTATAGCAATCAGCCCCAGCATTTT.

The chain recombines TRBV7-9 with TRBJ2-1, with D uncertain. The germline CDR1 and CDR2 sequences are SEHNR and FQNEAQ (reference sequence). The CDR3 is made up of 13 amino acids. V gave up 4 bases and J gave up 7 bases, with 11 bases separating them. CDR3 coding DNA: TGTGCCAGCAGCTCAGTAGGAGAGAATGAGCAGTTCTTC. It encodes CASSSVGENEQFF.

The rearrangement links TRBV25-1 to TRBJ2-7; D is possibly TRBD2 (6 bases). The V and J ends lost 4 bases and 3 bases respectively, with 7 bases between them. The CDR3 extends over 12 amino acids. The germline V gene encodes CDR1 MGHDK and CDR2 SYGVNS. In nucleotides, the CDR3 is TGTGCCAGCAGTGTCGGGAGCTACGAGCAGTACTTC. It codes for CASSVGSYEQYF.

The chain has TRBV29-1 and TRBJ1-4; D might be TRBD1 (6 bases). The CDR3 is 14 residues long. The V gene's germline CDR1 is SQVTM and CDR2 ANQGSEA. The V end lost 7 bases, the J end lost 8 bases, and 20 bases lay between the germline ends. CDR3 sequence reads: CSAVGLGAGEKLFF. The CDR3 region has the DNA TGCAGCGCCGTTGGGTTGGGGGCGGGGGAAAAACTGTTTTTT.

The chain has TRBV7-8 and TRBJ1-2, with TRBD1 as a possible D gene (5 bases). This CDR3 region has 18 residues. Germline-derived CDR1 and CDR2 are SGHVS and FQNEAQ. V was shortened by 5 bases and J by 0 bases, with 22 bases between the two germline ends. CDR3 residues: CASSQISVGGEANYGYTF. The CDR3 nucleotides are TGTGCCAGCAGCCAGATCTCGGTCGGGGGGGAAGCTAACTATGGCTACACCTTC.

CDR3 in DNA: TGTGCCAGCAGTCGGCCGGAGACCCAGTACTTC. Protein product: CASSRPETQYF. This chain joins TRBV28 and TRBJ2-5; D remains ambiguous. There are 11 residues in the CDR3. Trimming took off 5 bases at V and 5 bases at J, with 6 bases between the two ends. CDR1 and CDR2 from the germline V gene are MDHEN and SYDVKM.

The rearrangement joins TRBV7-6 to TRBJ2-5; D not resolved. Trimming removed 5 bases from V and 2 bases from J, with 18 bases in between. The CDR3 contains 16 residues. Germline V gives CDR1 SGHVS, CDR2 FNYEAQ. CDR3 nucleotide sequence: TGTGCCAGCAGCCCGGCATTCGAGAGAGCTCAAGAGACCCAGTACTTC. As protein: CASSPAFERAQETQYF.

The chain is built from TRBV9 and TRBJ2-1; possibly TRBD2 for D (6 bases). Deletions cut 3 bases from V and 0 bases from J, with 13 bases between. Looked up from germline, CDR1 is SGDLS and CDR2 is YYNGEE. The CDR3 runs 16 residues. CDR3 protein: CASSARTTSSYNEQFF. The CDR3 nucleotides are TGTGCCAGCAGCGCCCGGACTACCAGCTCCTACAATGAGCAGTTCTTC.

CDR3 coding DNA: TGTGCCACCAGCAGAGATCGCCAGGGTTACAATGAGCAGTTCTTC. This gives the protein CATSRDRQGYNEQFF. The gene calls are TRBV15 and TRBJ2-1, with D possibly TRBD1 on 5 matching bases. Germline CDR1 is LNHNV and CDR2 is YYDKDF (reference sequence). This CDR3 has 15 amino acids. The V and J ends lost 0 bases and 4 bases respectively, with 10 bases between them.

The CDR3 is CASSLAAAVKAKNIQYF. Written as DNA, the CDR3 is TGTGCCAGCAGCTTGGCGGCAGCGGTTAAAGCCAAAAACATTCAGTACTTC. This chain connects TRBV5-6 to TRBJ2-4; perhaps TRBD2 as D (5 bases). This CDR3 region has 17 residues. Deletions cut 0 bases from V and 0 bases from J, with 13 bases between. Germline CDR1 is SGHDT and CDR2 is YYEEEE.

This chain connects TRBV18 to TRBJ2-2, with 7 bases lining up with TRBD1. Trimming cost V 2 bases and J 6 bases; bases outside gene matches: 18. In germline, CDR1 is KGHSH, CDR2 LQKENI. The length of the CDR3 is 19 residues. For the CDR3, the DNA is TGTGCCAGCTCACCAGAAGACAGGGTCCACCCATCCCAGTCCGGGGAGCTGTTTTTT. The encoded protein is CASSPEDRVHPSQSGELFF. Combining the CDR3 with reference TRBV18 and TRBJ2-2 gives the whole variable domain NAGVMQNPRHLVRRRGQEARLRCSPMKGHSHVYWYRQLPEEGLKFMVYLQKENIIDESGMPKERFSAEFPKEGPSILRIQQVVRGDSAAYFCASSPEDRVHPSQSGELFFGEGSRLTVL.

The genes are TRBV29-1 and TRBJ2-2; no clear D. In germline, CDR1 is SQVTM, CDR2 ANQGSEA. The CDR3 runs 13 residues. The V end was cut by 6 bases, the J end by 0 bases, with 8 bases between. CDR3: CSVAGANTGELFF. For the CDR3, the DNA is TGCAGCGTCGCCGGCGCGAACACCGGGGAGCTGTTTTTT.

The chain recombines TRBV20-1 with TRBJ2-7; D is perhaps TRBD1 or TRBD2 (5 bases each). Trimming shortened V by 5 bases and J by 6 bases, and 11 bases separated the two germline ends. Germline assignment: CDR1 DFQATT and CDR2 SNEGSKA (reference sequence). The CDR3 totals 11 residues. The CDR3 coding sequence is TGCAGTGCTGGGGACCCGGGCGAGCAGTACTTC. Amino acids: CSAGDPGEQYF.

This clone was seen just once. CDR3 in DNA: TGTGGCTCCACCGGGGCGATGAACACTGAAGCTTTCTTT. It is translated as CGSTGAMNTEAFF. This sequence joins TRBV6-6 and TRBJ1-1, with D perhaps matching TRBD1 (5 bases). Germline-derived CDR1 and CDR2 are MNHNY and SVGAGI (reference sequence). CDR3 length: 13 residues.

DNA for the CDR3: TGTGCCAGCAGTTCAAGACCCACGCGGACTTACCATTCACCCCTCCACTTT. Its protein product is CASSSRPTRTYHSPLHF. The chain recombines TRBV28 with TRBJ1-6; the D is unclear. The V and J ends lost 4 bases and 8 bases respectively, with 21 bases between them. Germline assignment: CDR1 MDHEN and CDR2 SYDVKM. This CDR3 comprises 17 residues.